This T cell receptor beta chain was captured in a study of blood T cell repertoires in COVID-19. The overall study: COVID-19 samples from acute and convalescent phases originated in the United States, Italy and Spain.

V was cut by 8 bases and J by 3 bases, with 14 bases left in between. The CDR3 is 13 amino acids. The germline CDR1 and CDR2 sequences are MDHEN and SYDVKM. Researchers sorted participants into cohorts using their self-reported clinical history. Two negative PCRs, clearance, or symptom resolution characterized the recovered Cohort 3 donors. Authors' processing steps: By means of reference gene primer amplification, nucleated cell counts were estimated. TCRdb's copy holds only in-frame clones and misses some; the assay was immunoSEQ multiplex PCR. V and J calls plus clone size are reproduced from that table; the DNA served to infer D and trimming. The sample yields 140,000 to 150,000 clones, 85% to 90% seen once.

This clonotype originated in a man aged 55 to 70 who had recovered from COVID-19. This chain uses TRBV28 with TRBJ2-7; tentatively, D is TRBD1 (6 bases). The material sequenced was PBMCs or T cells enriched from blood (not recorded which). The DNA for the CDR3 is TGTGCCAGCTCGGGGACACCGAGCTACGAGCAGTACTTC. Amino acids: CASSGTPSYEQYF.